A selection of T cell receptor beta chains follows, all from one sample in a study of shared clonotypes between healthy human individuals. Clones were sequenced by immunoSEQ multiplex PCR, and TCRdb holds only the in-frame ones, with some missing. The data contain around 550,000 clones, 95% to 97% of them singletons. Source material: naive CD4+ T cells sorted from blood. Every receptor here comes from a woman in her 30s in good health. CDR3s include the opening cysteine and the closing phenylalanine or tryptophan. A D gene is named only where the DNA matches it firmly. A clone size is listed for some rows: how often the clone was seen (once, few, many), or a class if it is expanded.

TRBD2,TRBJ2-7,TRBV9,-,TGTGCCAGCAGCACCGGGACTAGCGACTCCTACGAGCAGTACTTC,CASSTGTSDSYEQYF
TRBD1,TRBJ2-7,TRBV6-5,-,TGTGCCAGCAGTTTCAGGGGGCGAGTTACCGAGCAGTACTTC,CASSFRGRVTEQYF
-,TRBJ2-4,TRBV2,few,TGTGCCAGCAGTGAAGCAGGGAGTCAGTACTTC,CASSEAGSQYF
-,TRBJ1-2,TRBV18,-,TGTGCCAGCTCACGACGGGACGGCGAAGGCTACACCTTC,CASSRRDGEGYTF
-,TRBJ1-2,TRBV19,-,TGTGCCAGTAGTACCCAGGGTCGATTGATCTATGGCTACACCTTC,CASSTQGRLIYGYTF
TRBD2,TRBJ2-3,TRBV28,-,TGTGCCAGCAGCTCTGCAGGACTAGCAAGTGATACGCAGTATTTT,CASSSAGLASDTQYF
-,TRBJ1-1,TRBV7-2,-,TGTGCCAGCAGCTTAGGCTCGAACACTGAAGCTTTCTTT,CASSLGSNTEAFF
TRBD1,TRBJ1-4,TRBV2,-,TGTGCCAGCAGTAAGGACAGGGGAATCGAAAAACTGTTTTTT,CASSKDRGIEKLFF
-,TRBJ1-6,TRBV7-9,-,TGTGCCAGCAGCTTAACGGGGACTCATACACCCCTCCACTTT,CASSLTGTHTPLHF
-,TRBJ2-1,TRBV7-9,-,TGTGCCAGCAGTTTAAAAAACCCTCTGGAACACTCCTACAATGAGCAGTTCTTC,CASSLKNPLEHSYNEQFF
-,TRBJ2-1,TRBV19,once,TGTGCCAGTAGTATGGGCCAGGGGGAGGTATCATCCACTATCTTC,CASSMGQGEVSSTIF
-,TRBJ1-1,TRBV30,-,TGTGCCTGGTGGGCCCGGCTGAACACTGAAGCTTTCTTT,CAWWARLNTEAFF
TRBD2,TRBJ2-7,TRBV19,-,TGTGCCAGTAGTCCTTTCGGGACTAGCGGGGTCTACGAGCAGTACTTC,CASSPFGTSGVYEQYF
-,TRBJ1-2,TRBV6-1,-,TGTGCCAGCACCCGTGGAGGGAACTATGGCTACACCTTC,CASTRGGNYGYTF
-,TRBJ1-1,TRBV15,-,TGTGCCACCAGCAGTTCCCTCCGACAGCTCCAAGGCGCTGAAGCTTTCTTT,CATSSSLRQLQGAEAFF
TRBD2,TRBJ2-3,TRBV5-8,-,TGTGCCAGCAGCTCCCCTTTTCTGGCGGGAGGGAATACGCAGTATTTT,CASSSPFLAGGNTQYF
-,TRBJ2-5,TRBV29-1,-,TGCAGCGTTGAATTCCCCCAAGAGACCCAGTACTTC,CSVEFPQETQYF
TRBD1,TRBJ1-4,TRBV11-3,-,TGTGCCAGCAGTTCCCACAGGGGATCTAATGAAAAACTGTTTTTT,CASSSHRGSNEKLFF
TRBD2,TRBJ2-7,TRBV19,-,TGTGCCAGTAGTAAGGGACTAGCGGGAGACTCCTACGAGCAGTACTTC,CASSKGLAGDSYEQYF
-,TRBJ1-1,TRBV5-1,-,TGCGCCAGCAGCTTGTTATCCGACACTGAAGCTTTCTTT,CASSLLSDTEAFF
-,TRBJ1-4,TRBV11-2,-,TGTGCCAGCAGCTCCAGGGGAGCTAATGAAAAACTGTTTTTT,CASSSRGANEKLFF
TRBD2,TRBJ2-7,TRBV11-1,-,TGTGCCAGCAGCCAGCGACTAGCGGGGGCCTACGAGCAGTACTTC,CASSQRLAGAYEQYF
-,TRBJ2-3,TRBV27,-,TGTGCCAGCAGTCCTACGACTAGTACGGGCACAGATACGCAGTATTTT,CASSPTTSTGTDTQYF
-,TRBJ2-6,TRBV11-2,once,TGTGCCAGCAGCCCTATGCTCTCTGGGGCCAACGTCCTGACTTTC,CASSPMLSGANVLTF
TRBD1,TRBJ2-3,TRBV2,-,TGTGCCAGCAGGCTTACAGGGGTCGGGACAGATACGCAGTATTTT,CASRLTGVGTDTQYF
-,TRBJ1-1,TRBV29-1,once,TGCAGCGTCCGCCGGGAGGAGAACACTGAAGCTTTCTTT,CSVRREENTEAFF
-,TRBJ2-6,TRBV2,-,TGTGCCAGCAGTGAAAGCAGGGGTGGGGCCAACGTCCTGACTTTC,CASSESRGGANVLTF
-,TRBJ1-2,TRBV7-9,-,TGTGCCAGCAACAATGGCTACACCTTC,CASNNGYTF
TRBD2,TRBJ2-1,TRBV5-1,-,TGCGCCAGCAGCGTCACTAGCGGGAGTCTAATTTTTTCCTACAATGAGCAGTTCTTC,CASSVTSGSLIFSYNEQFF
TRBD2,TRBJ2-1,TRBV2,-,TGTGCCAGCAAAAAGACTAGCGTGACTTACAATGAGCAGTTCTTC,CASKKTSVTYNEQFF
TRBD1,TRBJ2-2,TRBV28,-,TGTGCCAGCAGCCTAGGGGGCGCGGGTACCGGGGAGCTGTTTTTT,CASSLGGAGTGELFF
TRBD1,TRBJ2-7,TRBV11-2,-,TGTGCCAGCAGCTTATGGGACAGTATCGGGCAGCACTTC,CASSLWDSIGQHF
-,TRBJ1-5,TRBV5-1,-,TGCGCCAGCAGCGGGACGGGTGGCCATCAGCCCCAGCATTTT,CASSGTGGHQPQHF
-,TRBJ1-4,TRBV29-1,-,TGCAGCGCGAGGGCAGGAAGGGATTTAAGTGAAAAACTGTTTTTT,CSARAGRDLSEKLFF
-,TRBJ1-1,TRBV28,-,TGTGCCAGCAGTTTACATCCTAAGGTTAACACTGAAGCTTTCTTT,CASSLHPKVNTEAFF
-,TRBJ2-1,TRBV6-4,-,TGTGCCAGCAGTGTGTCAAGCCCCTACAATGAGCAGTTCTTC,CASSVSSPYNEQFF
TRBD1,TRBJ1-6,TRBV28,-,TGTGCCAGCAGTTTAGGGACAGGGGTAGTTGGTTCACCCCTCCACTTT,CASSLGTGVVGSPLHF
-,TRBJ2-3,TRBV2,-,TGTGCCAGCAGTGATCGACTCCAATACTTTGTGACTAGCACAGATACGCAGTATTTT,CASSDRLQYFVTSTDTQYF
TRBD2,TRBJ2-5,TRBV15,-,TGTGCCACCAGCAGAGATCGGGGCCCGGGACTAGCGGGAGCAAAGACCCAGTACTTC,CATSRDRGPGLAGAKTQYF
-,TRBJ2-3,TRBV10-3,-,TGTGCCATCAGTGAAATGGGCAGCTACACAGATACGCAGTATTTT,CAISEMGSYTDTQYF
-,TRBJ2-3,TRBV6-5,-,TGTGCCAGCAGTTACACGGGGCGAGATACGCAGTATTTT,CASSYTGRDTQYF
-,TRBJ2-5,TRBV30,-,TGTGCCTGGTCACAGGGTTTGGAGCAGTACTTC,CAWSQGLEQYF
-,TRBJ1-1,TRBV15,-,TGTGCCACCAGCAGAGATTCATCGAACACTGAAGCTTTCTTT,CATSRDSSNTEAFF
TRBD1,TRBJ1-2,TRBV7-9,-,TGTGCCAGCAGCTTAGCGAGCGGACAGGGGGCCCATGGCTACACCTTC,CASSLASGQGAHGYTF
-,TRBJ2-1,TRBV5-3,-,TGTGCCAGAAGCTTGGGGGTCGGGCGCAATGAGCAGTTCTTC,CARSLGVGRNEQFF
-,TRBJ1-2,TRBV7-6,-,TGTGCCAGCAGCTTAGTTTCGGAGGATGGCTACACCTTC,CASSLVSEDGYTF
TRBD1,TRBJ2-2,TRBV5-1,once,TGCGCCAGCCAAGAGACAGGGGAGGTCGGGGAGCTGTTTTTT,CASQETGEVGELFF
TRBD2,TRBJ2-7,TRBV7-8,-,TGTGCCAGCAGCGCGTGGGACTACTATACAATCAACTACGAGCAGTACTTC,CASSAWDYYTINYEQYF